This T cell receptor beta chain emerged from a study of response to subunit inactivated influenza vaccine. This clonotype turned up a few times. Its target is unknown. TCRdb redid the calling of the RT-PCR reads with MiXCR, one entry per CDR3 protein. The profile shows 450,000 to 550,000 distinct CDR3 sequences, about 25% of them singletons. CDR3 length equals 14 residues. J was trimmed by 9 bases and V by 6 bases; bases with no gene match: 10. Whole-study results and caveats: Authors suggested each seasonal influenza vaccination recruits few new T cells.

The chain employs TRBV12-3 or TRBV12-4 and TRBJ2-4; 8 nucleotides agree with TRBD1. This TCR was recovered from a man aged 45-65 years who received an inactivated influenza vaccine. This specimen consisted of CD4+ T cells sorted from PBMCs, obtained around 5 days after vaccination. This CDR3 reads CASSRAGGVSIQYF. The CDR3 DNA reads TGTGCCAGCAGCAGGGCAGGGGGCGTTAGCATTCAGTACTTC.